The 13 T cell receptor beta chains below all came from one sample that was sequenced in a study of blood T cell repertoires in COVID-19. Profiling relied on immunoSEQ multiplex PCR, and the TCRdb table lists in-frame clones only, not all of them. Of approximately 150,000 clones listed, 75% to 85% are singletons. Sequenced input: peripheral blood. All receptors derive from a woman aged 45 to 65 in a cohort sampled during active or convalescent COVID-19.

The J gene is TRBJ1-2, the V gene TRBV5-1; unclear D gene. Germline V lookup: CDR1 SGHRS, CDR2 YFSETQ. V lost 1 base to trimming and J lost 0 bases, with 7 bases between them. There are 14 residues in the CDR3. The chain's CDR3 is CASSLTDPNYGYTF. The CDR3 nucleotides are TGCGCCAGCAGCTTGACAGACCCTAACTATGGCTACACCTTC.

The rearrangement joins TRBV19 to TRBJ2-2; 9 nucleotides line up with TRBD1. V was pared by 6 bases and J by 6 bases, with 8 bases of the junction left unmatched. Germline CDR1 and CDR2: LNHDA and SQIVND (reference sequence). The CDR3 totals 15 residues. CDR3 protein: CASSRGTGHSGELFF. The CDR3 nucleotides are TGTGCCAGTAGCCGGGGGACAGGGCACTCCGGGGAGCTGTTTTTT.

The chain has TRBV3-1 (or the pseudogene TRBV3-2) and TRBJ1-1; D is unclear. Looked up from germline, CDR1 is LGHDT and CDR2 is YNNKEL (reference sequence). CDR3 size: 14 residues. Trimming stripped 0 bases from V and 0 bases from J, with 5 bases between. Here the CDR3 reads CASSQDPLNTEAFF. Here the CDR3 DNA reads TGTGCCAGCAGCCAAGACCCTCTGAACACTGAAGCTTTCTTT.

This clone was found once. V is TRBV13 and J is TRBJ1-2, with D perhaps matching TRBD1 (5 bases). Trimming cost V 0 bases and J 3 bases, with 11 bases left between them. The CDR3 totals 15 residues. Looked up from germline, CDR1 is PRHDT and CDR2 is FYEKMQ (reference sequence). Here the CDR3 reads CASSLGLGRDYGYTF. The CDR3 bases are TGTGCCAGCAGCTTAGGGTTGGGGCGCGACTATGGCTACACCTTC.

V and J are TRBV7-3 and TRBJ1-2, with 11 bases fitting TRBD1. V was clipped by 5 bases and J by 8 bases; unmatched bases: 7. Per germline, CDR1 SGHTA and CDR2 FQGTGA. The CDR3 has 14 amino acids. As DNA, the CDR3 is TGTGCCAGCAGCCTCGGACAGGGGGCTGGCGGCTACACCTTC. This translates into CASSLGQGAGGYTF.

The rearrangement links TRBV7-8 to TRBJ1-1; 7 positions match TRBD1. With 5 bases clipped from V and 2 bases from J, the junction kept 8 bases outside the gene matches. Germline CDR1 reads SGHVS; CDR2 reads FQNEAQ. CDR3 length: 15 amino acids. CDR3 loop: CASSPGGQLNTEAFF. The CDR3 nucleotides are TGTGCCAGCAGCCCCGGGGGACAGCTAAACACTGAAGCTTTCTTT.

The chain carries TRBV5-6 and TRBJ2-3; D is undetermined. V was pared by 1 base and J by 6 bases, with 9 bases between. Germline V lookup: CDR1 SGHDT, CDR2 YYEEEE. The CDR3 extends over 13 amino acids. The CDR3 loop is CASSLPYGDTQYF. DNA of the CDR3: TGTGCCAGCAGCTTGCCGTACGGGGATACGCAGTATTTT.

This clone appeared once. The V call is TRBV9, the J call TRBJ2-7, with a possible D match to TRBD2 (6 bases). In germline, CDR1 is SGDLS, CDR2 YYNGEE. The V end was cut by 2 bases, the J end by 2 bases, with 14 bases between. CDR3 length: 15 residues. The CDR3 loop is CASSVGEGTPYEQYF. DNA for the CDR3: TGTGCCAGCAGCGTCGGTGAGGGGACTCCCTACGAGCAGTACTTC. Full variable domain (remainder filled in from reference TRBV9 and TRBJ2-7): DSGVTQTPKHLITATGQRVTLRCSPRSGDLSVYWYQQSLDQGLQFLIQYYNGEERAKGNILERFSAQQFPDLHSELNLSSLELGDSALYFCASSVGEGTPYEQYFGPGTRLTVT.

The J gene is TRBJ2-7, the V gene TRBV5-1, with 8 nucleotides matching TRBD2. The V gene end was trimmed by 0 bases and the J gene end by 5 bases; junction bases not matched to a gene: 10. This CDR3 spans 16 amino acids. Looked up from germline, CDR1 is SGHRS and CDR2 is YFSETQ. CDR3 nucleotide sequence: TGCGCCAGCAGCTTGGATGCGGTGGGACTAGATCACGAGCAGTACTTC. Encoded protein: CASSLDAVGLDHEQYF.

This clone was detected once. This chain uses TRBV7-9 with TRBJ1-4; D is uncertain. The CDR3 is 13 residues long. V dropped 8 bases and J dropped 0 bases, with 7 bases sitting between them. CDR1 is SEHNR, CDR2 FQNEAQ, per germline (reference sequence). CDR3 loop: CASAGATNEKLFF. The CDR3 DNA is TGTGCCAGCGCAGGCGCAACTAATGAAAAACTGTTTTTT.

The chain combines TRBV18 with TRBJ1-2; D ambiguous. CDR3 size: 15 residues. V shed 3 bases and J shed 8 bases, with 19 bases lying between them. Germline assignment: CDR1 KGHSH and CDR2 LQKENI. CDR3 region: CASSPLVQEVGGYTF. In DNA form, the CDR3 reads TGTGCCAGCTCACCCCTGGTGCAGGAGGTGGGCGGCTACACCTTC.

The J gene is TRBJ1-5, the V gene TRBV6-6; 9 positions match TRBD1. Unmatched junction bases numbered 5, after V lost 2 bases and J lost 6 bases. The germline V gene has CDR1 MNHNY and CDR2 SVGAGI (reference sequence). This CDR3 has 15 residues. CDR3: CASSYQGTGLQPQHF. The CDR3 DNA reads as TGTGCCAGCAGTTACCAGGGGACAGGGCTTCAGCCCCAGCATTTT.

The V gene is TRBV7-9, the J gene TRBJ1-2; the match to TRBD1 covers 7 bases. The V gene end was trimmed by 0 bases and the J gene end by 5 bases; junction bases not matched to a gene: 3. Germline CDR1 is SEHNR and CDR2 is FQNEAQ (reference sequence). The CDR3 has 14 amino acids. The CDR3 coding sequence is TGTGCCAGCAGCTTAGCCGGGACAGTTTATGGCTACACCTTC. Its translation: CASSLAGTVYGYTF.